This T cell receptor beta chain appears in the sequencing data of a study of Ad26.COV2.S vaccination and SARS-CoV-2 variants. The treatment is: some 19 received Ad26.COV2.S at low or high dose, single or two shots; about 5 received placebo; per-sample allocation not given. Specimens were obtained on day 63 following the first vaccine or placebo injection. Here immunoSEQ multiplex PCR was the method, and the copy in TCRdb shows in-frame clones only, minus some. The sample lists hundreds of thousands of clones, around 89% occurring once. V was pared by 3 bases and J by 2 bases, with 12 bases between. Germline V gives CDR1 SGHRS, CDR2 YFSETQ. The CDR3 consists of 15 residues. To note about this clone: The same CDR3 is also encoded by other DNA sequences in this sample.

V usage is TRBV5-1 and J usage is TRBJ1-5, with D possibly matching TRBD1 (6 bases). The sample here was peripheral blood, taken in a trial of Ad26.COV2.S vaccine versus placebo. This TCR was recovered from a person between 18 and 60 years old who received the Ad26.COV2.S COVID-19 vaccine or a placebo. The chain's CDR3 is CASSSGDIGNQPQHF. CDR3 in DNA: TGCGCCAGCAGCTCTGGGGACATTGGCAATCAGCCCCAGCATTTT.